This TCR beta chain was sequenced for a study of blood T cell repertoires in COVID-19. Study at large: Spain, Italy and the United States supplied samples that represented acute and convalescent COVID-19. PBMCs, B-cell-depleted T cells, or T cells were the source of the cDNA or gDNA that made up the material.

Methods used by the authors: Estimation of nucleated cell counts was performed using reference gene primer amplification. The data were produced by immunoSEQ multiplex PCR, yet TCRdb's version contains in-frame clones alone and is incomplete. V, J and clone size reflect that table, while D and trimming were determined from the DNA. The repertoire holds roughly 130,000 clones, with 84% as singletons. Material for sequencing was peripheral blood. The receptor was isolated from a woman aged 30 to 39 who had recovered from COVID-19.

Here the CDR3 DNA reads TGTGCCAGCAGCCCTACAGGGGGTATTAACTATGGCTACACCTTC. It specifies CASSPTGGINYGYTF. The V call is TRBV7-8, the J call TRBJ1-2, with 8 bases lining up with TRBD1. Looked up from germline, CDR1 is SGHVS and CDR2 is FQNEAQ. The CDR3 consists of 15 residues. Unmatched junction bases numbered 6, after V lost 5 bases and J lost 1 base. The whole variable domain, remainder taken from reference TRBV7-8 and TRBJ1-2, is GAGVSQSPRYKVAKRGQDVALRCDPISGHVSLFWYQQALGQGPEFLTYFQNEAQLDKSGLPSDRFFAERPEGSVSTLKIQRTQQEDSAVYLCASSPTGGINYGYTFGSGTRLTVV.